The clone carrying this T cell receptor beta chain was detected a few times. What it binds is unknown. This sample was included in a study of molecular identifiers for immune sequencing clone quantification. It was with previously described methods and listed TCR primers that bulk TCR libraries were made. TCRdb called the PCR reads again in MiXCR, with one record for every CDR3 protein. The table includes around 480,000 distinct CDR3 sequences, 20% to 25% detected once. Trimming at V came to 2 bases and at J to 3 bases, leaving 10 bases not matched to a gene. CDR3 length equals 16 residues. Germline V lookup: CDR1 MNHEY, CDR2 SVGEGT. Study results and limitations: Jurkat TCR RNA that was spiked in from one cell was reportedly detectable among roughly 1 million naive cells.

This chain joins TRBV6-2 or TRBV6-3 and TRBJ2-7; 7 nucleotides agree with TRBD1. Sample: naive CD8+ T cells from blood, with Jurkat cell RNA spiked in. The subset denotes: FACS-sorted CD8+CD4-CCR7+CD45RA+ naive T cells. This sequence was found in a human donor in good health. Some libraries in this study had Jurkat cell RNA spiked in. The CDR3 bases are TGTGCCAGCAGTTACCCCGGGCAGGGGGTACGCTACGAGCAGTACTTC. Translating it yields CASSYPGQGVRYEQYF.